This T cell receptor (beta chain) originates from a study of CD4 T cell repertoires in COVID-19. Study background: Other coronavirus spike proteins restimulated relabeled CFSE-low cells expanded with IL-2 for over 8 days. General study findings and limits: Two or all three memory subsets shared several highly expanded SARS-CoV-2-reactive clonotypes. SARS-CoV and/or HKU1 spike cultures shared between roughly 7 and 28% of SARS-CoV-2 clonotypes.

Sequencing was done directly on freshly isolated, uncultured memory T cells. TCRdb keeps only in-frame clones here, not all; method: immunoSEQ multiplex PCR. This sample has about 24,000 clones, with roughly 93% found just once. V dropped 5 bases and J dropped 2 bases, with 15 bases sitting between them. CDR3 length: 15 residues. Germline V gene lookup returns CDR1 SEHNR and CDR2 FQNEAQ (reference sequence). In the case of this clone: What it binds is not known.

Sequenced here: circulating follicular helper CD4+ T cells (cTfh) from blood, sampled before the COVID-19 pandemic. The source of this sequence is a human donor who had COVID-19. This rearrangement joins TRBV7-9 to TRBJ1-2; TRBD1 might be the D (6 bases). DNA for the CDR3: TGTGCCAGCAGCCAGCAGGGAGGGGGAAACTATGGCTACACCTTC. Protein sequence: CASSQQGGGNYGYTF.